This is a list of T cell receptor beta chains from one sample in a study of blood T cell repertoires in COVID-19. Using immunoSEQ multiplex PCR, the repertoire was profiled, and TCRdb retains in-frame clones only, with some absent. The sample includes under 250,000 clones, approximately 86% of them seen just once. The sequencing input was peripheral blood. All receptors derive from a woman aged 60-75 years with active or convalescent COVID-19. Both conserved end residues are part of each CDR3. A D gene is named only where the DNA matches it firmly. Some rows have no size entry. The others give once, few or many, or a class for an expanded clone.

j_gene | v_gene | abundance | d_gene | CDR3nt | CDR3aa
TRBJ2-1 | TRBV7-2 | . | . | TGTGCCAGCAGCACGAGACAGGCTGCAGCCAATGAGCAGTTCTTC | CASSTRQAAANEQFF
TRBJ2-3 | TRBV5-5 | . | . | TGTGCCAGCAGCTTTATTCAGGATTTGGATACGCAGTATTTT | CASSFIQDLDTQYF
TRBJ1-3 | TRBV5-1 | . | TRBD1 | TGCGCCAGCAGCTCGAGGACAGGGGGCTTTGGAAACACCATATATTTT | CASSSRTGGFGNTIYF
TRBJ1-5 | TRBV28 | . | TRBD1 | TGTGCCAGCAGTTTAAGGACAGGCCATCAGCCCCAGCATTTT | CASSLRTGHQPQHF
TRBJ2-7 | TRBV29-1 | . | TRBD1 | TGCAGCGTTGACGACAGGGGGGAAGGCTACGAGCAGTACTTC | CSVDDRGEGYEQYF
TRBJ2-1 | TRBV5-1 | . | . | TGCGCCAGCAGCTTGATGGCCAGTTACAATGAGCAGTTCTTC | CASSLMASYNEQFF
TRBJ2-7 | TRBV11-3 | . | TRBD1 | TGTGCCAGCAGCTTATTCGGATTCTCCTGGACAGGGGTCAACGAGCAGTACTTC | CASSLFGFSWTGVNEQYF
TRBJ2-1 | TRBV13 | . | TRBD2 | TGTGCCAGCAGCGAGGGACTAGCGGGATCCTACAATGAGCAGTTCTTC | CASSEGLAGSYNEQFF
TRBJ2-5 | TRBV24-1 | . | . | TGTGCCACCAGTGTTCAGGTACTCCTTCGGAAAGAGACCCAGTACTTC | CATSVQVLLRKETQYF
TRBJ2-4 | TRBV30 | . | TRBD1 | TGTGCCTGGGGACAGGGGGAAAACATTCAGTACTTC | CAWGQGENIQYF
TRBJ1-1 | TRBV29-1 | . | . | TGCAGCGCATTGATGAATGTTGGGGGCAGTGAAGCTTTCTTT | CSALMNVGGSEAFF
TRBJ1-5 | TRBV6-5 | . | TRBD1 | TGTGCCAGCAGCACGGACAGGGGGGGCAATCAGCCCCAGCATTTT | CASSTDRGGNQPQHF
TRBJ1-2 | TRBV7-6 | . | . | TGTGCCAGCAGCCCGAGGGGGGGTTCGGGCGGCTACACCTTC | CASSPRGGSGGYTF
TRBJ2-6 | TRBV29-1 | . | TRBD1 | TGCAGCGTCGTGACAGGGGGAGCCAGGGGGGCCAACGTCCTGACTTTC | CSVVTGGARGANVLTF
TRBJ2-3 | TRBV11-3 | . | TRBD1 | TGTGCCGGCAACCCCCCGGGACAGGGGGTGCTAGATACGCAGTATTTT | CAGNPPGQGVLDTQYF
TRBJ1-1 | TRBV5-1 | . | . | TGCGCCAGCAGCTTGGCCGGGGATACTGAAGCTTTCTTT | CASSLAGDTEAFF
TRBJ1-5 | TRBV19 | once | TRBD1 | TGTGCCAGTAGTATCGGGACAGGGTTCAATCAGCCCCAGCATTTT | CASSIGTGFNQPQHF
TRBJ2-1 | TRBV6-5 | once | TRBD2 | TGTGCCAGCAGGGGACTAGCGGGTCCCTACAATGAGCAGTTCTTC | CASRGLAGPYNEQFF
TRBJ2-1 | TRBV10-3 | . | TRBD1 | TGTGCCATCAGTGCCCCGGGACAGGGGGTACCTAGCTCCTACAATGAGCAGTTCTTC | CAISAPGQGVPSSYNEQFF
TRBJ1-2 | TRBV4-1 | few | . | TGCGCCAGCAAAAACACAGGTACCCCTGGCTACACCTTC | CASKNTGTPGYTF
TRBJ2-5 | TRBV29-1 | . | . | TGCAGCGTTGTTTGGGGGCAGACCCAGTACTTC | CSVVWGQTQYF
TRBJ2-1 | TRBV5-5 | . | . | TGTGCCAGCAGCTTGTATAGCGTCCCCTACAATGAGCAGTTCTTC | CASSLYSVPYNEQFF
TRBJ2-2 | TRBV5-1 | once | . | TGCGCCAGCAGCTTAGCAGGGGCTCGGGAGCTGTTTTTT | CASSLAGARELFF
TRBJ1-1 | TRBV4-2 | few | . | TGTGCCAGCAGCCCTATACGGAACACTGAAGCTTTCTTT | CASSPIRNTEAFF
TRBJ2-2 | TRBV19 | once | . | TGTGCCACCCGGGGGAGTCCCGGGGAGCTGTTTTTT | CATRGSPGELFF
TRBJ2-2 | TRBV5-1 | . | TRBD2 | TGCGCCAGCAGCTGGGGCGGGAGGAAGAACACCGGGGAGCTGTTTTTT | CASSWGGRKNTGELFF
TRBJ2-6 | TRBV3-1/TRBV3-2 | . | . | TGTGCCAGCAGCCAAGATATCTCTGGGGCCAACGTCCTGACTTTC | CASSQDISGANVLTF
TRBJ2-6 | TRBV4-1 | . | . | TGCGCCAGCAGCCAGGGAGTCTCTGGGGCCAACGTCCTGACTTTC | CASSQGVSGANVLTF
TRBJ1-1 | TRBV4-1 | . | . | TGCGCCAGCAGCCGTGTACCCTTGACAGCGAACACTGAAGCTTTCTTT | CASSRVPLTANTEAFF
TRBJ1-3 | TRBV11-2 | . | TRBD1 | TGTGCCAGCAGCCCGGGGACAGGGGCTGGAAACACCATATATTTT | CASSPGTGAGNTIYF
TRBJ2-3 | TRBV5-1 | . | . | TGCGCCAGCAGCTTGGGAGGGAACCCGGGCACAGATACGCAGTATTTT | CASSLGGNPGTDTQYF
TRBJ1-1 | TRBV7-9 | few | . | TGTGCCAGCAGCTTGGACACCTACACTGAAGCTTTCTTT | CASSLDTYTEAFF
TRBJ1-1 | TRBV5-6 | . | TRBD1 | TGTGCCAGCAGCTTGAGGACAGGGGCCTTCATGAACACTGAAGCTTTCTTT | CASSLRTGAFMNTEAFF
TRBJ1-2 | TRBV6-5 | . | TRBD1 | TGTGCCAGCAGTTACTCGCGACAGGGGGCGCGAGCCTTC | CASSYSRQGARAF
TRBJ2-1 | TRBV15 | . | . | TGTGCCACCAGCAGTCCTTTTCTTAGCGACGGAAGCAATGAGCAGTTCTTC | CATSSPFLSDGSNEQFF
TRBJ2-1 | TRBV19 | . | TRBD2 | TGTGCCAGTAGTATCCGGACTAGCGGTGCGATATACAATGAGCAGTTCTTC | CASSIRTSGAIYNEQFF
TRBJ2-5 | TRBV6-8 | . | TRBD2 | TGTGCCAGCAGTAGCCTCACTAGCGGGCAAGCCCGAGAGACCCAGTACTTC | CASSSLTSGQARETQYF
TRBJ2-3 | TRBV7-9 | . | TRBD2 | TGTGCCAGCAGCTTACGGCGGGGGGTTAGCACAGATACGCAGTATTTT | CASSLRRGVSTDTQYF
TRBJ2-1 | TRBV30 | . | . | TGTGCCTGGAGTGTACGGTACAATGAGCAGTTCTTC | CAWSVRYNEQFF
TRBJ1-1 | TRBV14 | . | . | TGTGCCAGCAGCCAAGAACGTTGGCAGGGGAACCACGGAACTGAAGCTTTCTTT | CASSQERWQGNHGTEAFF
TRBJ1-2 | TRBV19 | . | . | TGTGCCAGTAGTACCCCTGGACGGGGGTTTCCTCAAGGCTACACCTTC | CASSTPGRGFPQGYTF
TRBJ2-3 | TRBV3-1/TRBV3-2 | . | TRBD2 | TGTGCCAGCAGCCATTCCTCGTGGGGTTCACGGGAGGCAGATACGCAGTATTTT | CASSHSSWGSREADTQYF
TRBJ2-7 | TRBV6-5 | . | . | TGTGCCAGCACCCGGTTCGACGAGCAGTACTTC | CASTRFDEQYF
TRBJ2-1 | TRBV3-1/TRBV3-2 | . | . | TGTGCCAGCAGCCACCCAAGCCGGGGTTTAGATGAGCAGTTCTTC | CASSHPSRGLDEQFF
TRBJ2-1 | TRBV11-3 | . | . | TGTGCCAGCAGCTTATGGATGGACTACTCCTACAATGAGCAGTTCTTC | CASSLWMDYSYNEQFF
TRBJ2-3 | TRBV6-6 | . | . | TGTGCCAGCAGTTACTCCCCCCCCAATACGCAGTATTTT | CASSYSPPNTQYF
TRBJ2-1 | TRBV5-1 | . | TRBD2 | TGCGCCAGCAGCTTGCTGGCGGGGGGGCAGACTGAGCAGTTCTTC | CASSLLAGGQTEQFF
TRBJ2-2 | TRBV7-6 | . | . | TGTGCCAGCAGCTTATCTCCAGGGATGAACACCGGGGAGCTGTTTTTT | CASSLSPGMNTGELFF
TRBJ2-1 | TRBV5-1 | . | TRBD2 | TGCGCCAGCAGCTTCAACGGGGGAGGGGACTTCCGGAATGAGCAGTTCTTC | CASSFNGGGDFRNEQFF
TRBJ2-7 | TRBV2 | . | . | TGTGCCAGCAGTGGAAATAGACCTGGTCTAGGGCAGTACTTC | CASSGNRPGLGQYF
TRBJ2-3 | TRBV24-1 | once | . | TGTGCCACCAGTGACCCCAGGATGAGCGGTGGCACAGATACGCAGTATTTT | CATSDPRMSGGTDTQYF
TRBJ2-7 | TRBV27 | . | . | TGTGCCAGCACCCGGCGGCGCACGGACATCTCCTGCGAGCAGTACTTC | CASTRRRTDISCEQYF
TRBJ1-2 | TRBV7-9 | . | TRBD1 | TGTGCCAGCAGCTCGCCCGGGACAGAACATTCCTTTGGCTACACCTTC | CASSSPGTEHSFGYTF
TRBJ2-2 | TRBV7-3 | few | TRBD2 | TGTGCCACGGCGGCGGGAGAAGACACCGGGGAGCTGTTTTTT | CATAAGEDTGELFF